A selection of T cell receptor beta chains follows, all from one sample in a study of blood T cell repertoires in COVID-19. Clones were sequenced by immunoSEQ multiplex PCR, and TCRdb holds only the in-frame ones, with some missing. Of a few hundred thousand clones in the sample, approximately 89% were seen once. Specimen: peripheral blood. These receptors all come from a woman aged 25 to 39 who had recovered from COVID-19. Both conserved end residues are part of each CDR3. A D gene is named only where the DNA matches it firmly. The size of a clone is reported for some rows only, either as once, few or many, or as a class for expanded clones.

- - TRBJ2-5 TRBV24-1 TGTGCCACCAGTGACTCAGGGGCCGAGACCCAGTACTTC CATSDSGAETQYF
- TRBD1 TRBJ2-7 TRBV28 TGTGCCAGCACCAACGGACAGGCAACCGAGCAGTACTTC CASTNGQATEQYF
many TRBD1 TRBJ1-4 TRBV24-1 TGTGCCACCAGTGATTCCAGGACAGGGCAAGAAAAACTGTTTTTT CATSDSRTGQEKLFF
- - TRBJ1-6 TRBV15 TGTGCCACCAGCAGAGATCTGGGGGGTAATTCACCCCTCCACTTT CATSRDLGGNSPLHF
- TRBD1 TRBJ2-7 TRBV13 TGTGCCAGCAGCTTGGGACAGTCTTACGAGCAGTACTTC CASSLGQSYEQYF
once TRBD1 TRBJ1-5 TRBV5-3 TGTGCCAGAAGCCTACCGGACAGGGAGGGGCAGCCCCAGCATTTT CARSLPDREGQPQHF
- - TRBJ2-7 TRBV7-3 TGTGCCAGCAGCTTAACGAAGGGGAACGAGCAGTACTTC CASSLTKGNEQYF
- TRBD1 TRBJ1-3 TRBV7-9 TGTGCCAGCAGCGCAAGGACAGGCTTTTCCGGAAACACCATATATTTT CASSARTGFSGNTIYF
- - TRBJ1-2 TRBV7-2 TGTGCCAGCAGCCACAGGTTAAACTATGGCTACACCTTC CASSHRLNYGYTF
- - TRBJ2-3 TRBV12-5 TGTGCTAGTGGTTTGACGGGTGGCGGAGATACGCAGTATTTT CASGLTGGGDTQYF
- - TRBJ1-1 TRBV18 TGTGCCAGCTCACCTCAAGGGGTTACTGAAGCTTTCTTT CASSPQGVTEAFF
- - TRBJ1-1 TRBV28 TGTGCCAGCAGTCGCCCTAGGAACACTGAAGCTTTCTTT CASSRPRNTEAFF
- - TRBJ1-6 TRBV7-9 TGTGCCAGCAGCTTAGGCGGGGTCGGTTCACCCCTCCACTTT CASSLGGVGSPLHF
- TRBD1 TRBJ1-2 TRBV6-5 TGTGCCAGCAGTTCCACCTTAACAGGGGGCTATGGCTACACCTTC CASSSTLTGGYGYTF
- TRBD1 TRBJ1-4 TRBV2 TGTGCCAGCAGGGACAGGGGAACTAATGAAAAACTGTTTTTT CASRDRGTNEKLFF
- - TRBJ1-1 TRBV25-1 TGTGCCAGCAGTGAAAACCAGGGGCGGTGGACTGAAGCTTTCTTT CASSENQGRWTEAFF
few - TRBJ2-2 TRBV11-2 TGTGCCAGCAGCCCCTCCCGGGGTATCACCGGGGAGCTGTTTTTT CASSPSRGITGELFF
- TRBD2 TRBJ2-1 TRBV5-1 TGCGCCAGCAGGAGAACCGGGACTAGCGGGGACAATGAGCAGTTCTTC CASRRTGTSGDNEQFF
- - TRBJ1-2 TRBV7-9 TGTGCCAGCAGCTCAACCTTCGCCGACACTAACTATGGCTACACCTTC CASSSTFADTNYGYTF
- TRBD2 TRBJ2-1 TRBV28 TGTGCCAGCAGTAACCGGGAGGGTAGCGGGGGCCGAGATGAGCAGTTCTTC CASSNREGSGGRDEQFF
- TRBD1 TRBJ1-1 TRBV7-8 TGTGCCAGCAGCTTATTGACAGGGGAAAACACTGAAGCTTTCTTT CASSLLTGENTEAFF
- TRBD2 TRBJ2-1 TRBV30 TGTGCCTGGAGCCAAGCGGGGAGTTACAATGAGCAGTTCTTC CAWSQAGSYNEQFF